Below, one T cell receptor (beta chain) is given with its context. Its specificity is unknown. The CDR3 sequence is 12 residues long. Germline CDR1 SNHLY, CDR2 FYNNEI. The record originates from a study of cytotoxic CD8 clonotypes in ibrutinib-treated CLL. General study results and limits: Measured clonality at baseline was greater than in age-matched healthy donors and tracked with circulating CD8+ T-cell counts. Samples from sustained-remission and progressing patients were taken at different times.

Produced via immunoSEQ multiplex PCR; TCRdb's table is partial and in-frame only. The profile covers approximately 60,000 clones, with over 55% appearing a single time and around 21% taken by the ten largest. The chain employs TRBV2 and TRBJ1-2; no reliable D call. The specimen comprised PBMCs, sampled after 24 months of ibrutinib treatment. The source of this sequence is a human donor with chronic lymphocytic leukemia. The CDR3 spells CACISGDYGYTF. The CDR3 DNA reads as TGTGCATGCATCAGCGGCGACTATGGCTACACCTTC.